The clone carrying this TCR beta chain was seen only once. The target antigen is unknown. These data are taken from a study of Ad26.COV2.S vaccination and SARS-CoV-2 variants. Points from the study as a whole: Similar non-spike TCR breadth was observed in recipients of vaccine and of placebo.

Produced via immunoSEQ multiplex PCR; TCRdb's table is partial and in-frame only. This table holds 300,000 to 400,000 clones, around 86% found once. This CDR3 is 15 amino acids long. J was trimmed by 5 bases and V by 7 bases; bases with no gene match: 7. In germline, CDR1 is MNHEY, CDR2 SVGAGI. Regarding treatment: over 15 received Ad26.COV2.S at low or high dose, single or two shots; five or six received placebo; per-sample allocation not given. The samples date from day 63 after the first vaccine or placebo injection. The sample consisted of peripheral blood, taken in a trial of Ad26.COV2.S vaccine versus placebo. The chain combines TRBV6-5 with TRBJ2-3; TRBD2 agrees at 12 bases. The sequence derives from a person aged 18-60 years who received the Ad26.COV2.S COVID-19 vaccine or a placebo. The CDR3 spells CASTPPGLAGDTQYF. The CDR3 DNA follows: TGTGCCAGCACCCCGCCGGGACTAGCGGGAGATACGCAGTATTTT.